A single sample is the source of the 3 T cell receptor beta chains below, sequenced in a study of T cells in Graves' hyperthyroidism and ophthalmopathy. Amplified TCR beta CDR3 regions derived from RNA transcripts. TCR CDR3 underwent first-round RT-PCR with the HTBI primer set. MiXCR was run by TCRdb on the multiplex PCR reads, yielding one entry per CDR3 protein. The profile shows some 720,000 distinct CDR3 sequences, about a sixth of them singletons. The specimen sequenced was blood. The receptor set was obtained from a young man with Graves' hyperthyroidism.

This clonotype was observed a few times. The genes are TRBV20-1 and TRBJ2-3; no clear D. Germline lookup yields CDR1 DFQATT and CDR2 SNEGSKA (reference sequence). This CDR3 comprises 13 residues. V lost 3 bases and J lost 2, with 9 bases in between. Written as DNA, the CDR3 is TGCAGTGCTAGTGCTGCCCTCACAGATACGCAGTATTTT. Its translation is CSASAALTDTQYF.

J is TRBJ1-2 and V is TRBV18; 7 bases fit TRBD1. The CDR3 has 15 residues. The germline V gene encodes CDR1 KGHSH and CDR2 LQKENI. J gave up 2 bases and V 6 bases, and 9 bases lay outside the gene matches. CDR3 region: CASSNRGQTNYGYTF. DNA of the CDR3: TGTGCCAGCTCCAACAGGGGACAAACCAACTATGGCTACACCTTC.

The chain recombines TRBV4-1 with TRBJ2-6, with D unclear. Between the trimmed V and J ends, which lost 1 base and 0 bases, there was a span of 10 bases. CDR3 length: 17 residues. The V gene's germline CDR1 is MGHRA and CDR2 YSYEKL. CDR3 amino acids: CASSQGGARSGANVLTF. In nucleotides, the CDR3 is TGCGCCAGCAGCCAAGGTGGCGCCCGCTCTGGGGCCAACGTCCTGACTTTC.